The 30 T cell receptor beta chains below all came from one sample that was sequenced in a study of blood T cell repertoires in COVID-19. TCRdb's table, derived via immunoSEQ multiplex PCR, lists solely in-frame clones and lacks some. Among about 170,000 clones listed, 85% were seen once. Sequenced material: peripheral blood. Every receptor here comes from a woman over 75 with COVID-19, enrolled during active disease.

The CDR3 loop is CASSPLGAAYNEQFF. The CDR3 bases are TGTGCCAGTAGTCCCCTCGGAGCAGCCTACAATGAGCAGTTCTTC. The rearrangement links TRBV19 to TRBJ2-1; D remains unclear. This CDR3 is 15 amino acids long. V was trimmed by 5 bases and J by 2 bases, leaving 13 bases between them. CDR1 is LNHDA and CDR2 is SQIVND in the germline V gene (reference sequence).

The V and J genes are TRBV7-9 and TRBJ1-5; the match to TRBD1 covers 7 bases. V shed 6 bases, J shed 3 bases, and the junction held 5 bases outside the gene matches. The CDR3 runs to 14 residues. The germline CDR1 and CDR2 sequences are SEHNR and FQNEAQ (reference sequence). The CDR3 loop is CASRNDRDNQPQHF. CDR3 nucleotide sequence: TGTGCCAGCAGGAATGACAGGGACAATCAGCCCCAGCATTTT.

V usage is TRBV7-9 and J usage is TRBJ1-1; D not resolved. The ends were cut back, 1 base at V and 6 bases at J, with 15 bases in the middle. The V gene's germline CDR1 is SEHNR and CDR2 FQNEAQ (reference sequence). The CDR3 contains 15 residues. This CDR3 is CASSLVGTAGPEAFF. CDR3 coding DNA: TGTGCCAGCAGCTTAGTGGGCACGGCGGGTCCTGAAGCTTTCTTT.

This chain links TRBV18 with TRBJ1-5, with TRBD1 as a possible D gene (6 bases). CDR1 and CDR2 from the germline V gene are KGHSH and LQKENI. Deletions cut 4 bases from V and 3 bases from J, with 13 bases between. The CDR3 sequence is 15 residues long. The DNA for the CDR3 is TGTGCCAGCTCACTCTCAAACAGGGACAATCAGCCCCAGCATTTT. It translates to CASSLSNRDNQPQHF.

V is TRBV10-3 and J is TRBJ2-2; 8 bases fit TRBD1. Per the germline V gene, CDR1 is ENHRY and CDR2 is SYGVKD. This CDR3 comprises 14 residues. V lost 6 bases, J lost 7 bases, and 7 bases stayed unmatched. The CDR3, as DNA: TGTGCCATCAGAGGACAGGGTTTCGGCGGGGAGCTGTTTTTT. It specifies CAIRGQGFGGELFF.

A single count supports this clone. J is TRBJ1-2 and V is TRBV12-5; D may be TRBD1 (5 bases). The V and J ends lost 6 bases and 5 bases respectively, with 16 bases between them. The CDR3 length is 14 residues. Germline values: CDR1 LGHNT, CDR2 FRNRAP. This CDR3 reads CASGPYGGKYGYTF. CDR3 in DNA: TGTGCTAGTGGACCCTACGGGGGGAAGTATGGCTACACCTTC.

The chain uses TRBV28 and TRBJ1-2, with TRBD1 matching 9 bases. Germline trimming cut 4 bases from V and 6 bases from J; bases unmatched to any gene: 6. The germline gives CDR1 MDHEN, CDR2 SYDVKM. CDR3 length: 14 residues. In DNA, the CDR3 is TGTGCCAGCAGTTCGTGGACAGGGGACAATGGCTACACCTTC. It specifies CASSSWTGDNGYTF.

The chain combines TRBV6-5 with TRBJ1-1, with a weak D call TRBD1 (6 bases). Trimming took 8 bases from V and 11 from J, leaving 18 bases between them. In germline, CDR1 is MNHEY, CDR2 SVGAGI. CDR3 size: 12 residues. CDR3 DNA: TGTGCCAGCGACCCGCCCGGGGGGCGGGCTTTCTTT. Its protein is CASDPPGGRAFF.

The chain uses TRBV5-1 and TRBJ2-1; 12 bases fit TRBD2. This CDR3 contains 20 residues. Germline loops: CDR1 SGHRS, CDR2 YFSETQ. V lost 1 base and J lost 0; bases outside the gene matches: 11. The CDR3 region has the DNA TGCGCCAGCAGCTTGCCAGGGACTAGCGGGTGGGTGAGCTCCTACAATGAGCAGTTCTTC. Translating gives CASSLPGTSGWVSSYNEQFF.

The CDR3 DNA follows: TGTGCCAGCAGTTCCCGGGGACAGGGGAGCAATCAGCCCCAGCATTTT. Protein: CASSSRGQGSNQPQHF. The genes are TRBV6-5 and TRBJ1-5; 10 bases agree with TRBD1. The CDR3 runs to 16 residues. V lost 4 bases, J lost 1 base, and 4 bases stayed unmatched. Germline CDR1 reads MNHEY; CDR2 reads SVGAGI.

The chain couples TRBV24-1 to TRBJ2-5, with D possibly TRBD2 on 5 matching bases. Trimming pared 3 bases from V and 4 bases from J, leaving 11 bases between. The germline V gene encodes CDR1 KGHDR and CDR2 SFDVKD. The CDR3 spans 14 residues. This CDR3 reads CATSDPDGGETQYF. In nucleotides, the CDR3 is TGTGCCACCAGTGATCCGGACGGAGGAGAGACCCAGTACTTC.

This rearrangement joins TRBV7-6 to TRBJ1-6; TRBD1 matches 11 bases. The ends lost 0 bases at V and 7 bases at J; junction bases unmatched: 2. The CDR3 sequence is 16 residues long. Germline assignment: CDR1 SGHVS and CDR2 FNYEAQ. The CDR3 coding sequence is TGTGCCAGCAGCTTAGCGGGACAGGGGGGGAATTCACCCCTCCACTTT. Amino acid sequence: CASSLAGQGGNSPLHF.

This chain links TRBV5-7 with TRBJ1-2; TRBD1 might be the D (6 bases). TRBV5-7 is recorded as an ORF, its role being uncertain. The ends were cut back, 6 bases at V and 7 bases at J, with 16 bases in the middle. The CDR3 loop spans 13 amino acids. The CDR3 DNA sequence: TGTGCCAGCACCCTACAGGGCCTCGGTGGCTACACCTTC. Encoded protein: CASTLQGLGGYTF.

This sequence joins TRBV18 and TRBJ1-2; 8 bases match TRBD1. V shed 0 bases and J 2 bases; nucleotides not matched to a gene: 2. Germline CDR1 is KGHSH and CDR2 is LQKENI. The CDR3 covers 15 residues. The CDR3 reads CASSPPDRANYGYTF. The DNA of the CDR3 is TGTGCCAGCTCACCACCGGACAGGGCGAACTATGGCTACACCTTC. The entire variable domain, with the rest obtained from reference TRBV18 and TRBJ1-2, is as follows: NAGVMQNPRHLVRRRGQEARLRCSPMKGHSHVYWYRQLPEEGLKFMVYLQKENIIDESGMPKERFSAEFPKEGPSILRIQQVVRGDSAAYFCASSPPDRANYGYTFGSGTRLTVV.

The V call is TRBV6-5, the J call TRBJ2-7; no clear D. The CDR3 has 14 amino acids. Trimming stripped 0 bases from V and 5 bases from J, with 11 bases between. Germline V gene data show CDR1 as MNHEY and CDR2 as SVGAGI. CDR3 bases: TGTGCCAGCAGTTACTCGCCAGGCCCTCACGAGCAGTACTTC. It translates to CASSYSPGPHEQYF.

The V call is TRBV2, the J call TRBJ2-5, with 9 bases that match TRBD1. V lost 7 bases and J lost 4; bases outside the gene matches: 4. CDR1 is SNHLY and CDR2 is FYNNEI in the germline V gene. This CDR3 comprises 13 residues. CDR3 loop: CASNRQGGETQYF. DNA of the CDR3: TGTGCCAGCAACCGACAGGGGGGAGAGACCCAGTACTTC.

This clone has just a few counts. V usage is TRBV11-3 and J usage is TRBJ2-1; 11 positions agree with TRBD1. This CDR3 is built from 16 residues. Germline V gene sequence: CDR1 SGHNT, CDR2 YENEEA. The J segment lost 7 bases and the V segment lost 3 bases, leaving 8 bases of the junction unmatched. The CDR3: CASSFAGQGAHNEQFF. CDR3 DNA sequence: TGTGCCAGCAGCTTTGCCGGACAGGGGGCGCATAATGAGCAGTTCTTC.

The chain is built from TRBV6-1 and TRBJ2-5, with D perhaps TRBD2 (6 bases). V lost 3 bases and J lost 5, with 13 bases in between. CDR3 length: 14 amino acids. CDR1 MNHNS and CDR2 SASEGT come from the germline V gene. CDR3 coding DNA: TGTGCCAGCAGTGAGGGGGTTCGGGGGGAGACCCAGTACTTC. It translates to CASSEGVRGETQYF.

The V gene is TRBV3-1 (or the pseudogene TRBV3-2), the J gene TRBJ2-7, with 10 bases that match TRBD2. Germline V gives CDR1 LGHDT, CDR2 YNNKEL (reference sequence). This CDR3 region has 17 residues. The ends lost 1 base at V and 1 base at J; junction bases unmatched: 7. CDR3 sequence reads: CASSQGTSGRSSYEQYF. Written as DNA, the CDR3 is TGTGCCAGCAGCCAAGGGACTAGCGGAAGGAGTTCCTACGAGCAGTACTTC.

The chain links TRBV5-1 to TRBJ2-5, with D perhaps TRBD2 (5 bases). The CDR3 is 12 residues long. Trimming took 5 bases from V and 4 from J, leaving 9 bases between them. The V gene's germline CDR1 is SGHRS and CDR2 YFSETQ. CDR3: CASRDGGETQYF. CDR3 coding DNA: TGCGCCAGCAGGGACGGAGGAGAGACCCAGTACTTC.

The gene calls are TRBV28 and TRBJ1-2; TRBD1 matches 10 bases. The CDR3 is made up of 16 amino acids. The V gene end was trimmed by 3 bases and the J gene end by 6 bases; junction bases not matched to a gene: 10. Looked up from germline, CDR1 is MDHEN and CDR2 is SYDVKM. Here the CDR3 reads CASSFLGTGDLNGYTF. Here the CDR3 DNA reads TGTGCCAGCAGTTTTCTTGGGACAGGGGACCTCAATGGCTACACCTTC.

The chain is built from TRBV10-3 and TRBJ2-7, with D hard to call. Germline assignment: CDR1 ENHRY and CDR2 SYGVKD. The CDR3 totals 15 residues. V was shortened by 2 bases and J by 1 base, with 12 bases between the two germline ends. The CDR3 region is CAISERTDGSYEQYF. The CDR3 DNA sequence: TGTGCCATCAGTGAGCGTACAGATGGGTCCTACGAGCAGTACTTC.

This chain uses TRBV20-1 with TRBJ2-1, with TRBD1 matching over 7 bases. The CDR3 runs to 11 residues. Germline V gene sequence: CDR1 DFQATT, CDR2 SNEGSKA (reference sequence). The V and J ends lost 6 bases and 12 bases, in that order; junction bases with no gene match: 8. The CDR3 reads CSAQTGLGQFF. The CDR3, as DNA: TGCAGTGCCCAGACAGGGCTCGGGCAGTTCTTC.

A single count supports this clone. In nucleotides, the CDR3 is TGCGCCAGCAGCTATTCCGGGACAGGGGAAGAGACCCAGTACTTC. Translated: CASSYSGTGEETQYF. The gene calls are TRBV5-1 and TRBJ2-5, with 10 positions matching TRBD1. The CDR3 loop spans 15 amino acids. With V trimmed by 3 bases and J by 3 bases, 5 bases remained unmatched. Germline assignment: CDR1 SGHRS and CDR2 YFSETQ.

The J gene is TRBJ1-2, the V gene TRBV5-1, with 8 bases aligning to TRBD1. Germline values: CDR1 SGHRS, CDR2 YFSETQ. V was clipped by 2 bases and J by 8 bases; unmatched bases: 5. This CDR3 has 13 amino acids. The CDR3 nucleotides read TGCGCCAGCAGCTTCGAGACAGGGGTAGGCTACACCTTC. It yields the protein CASSFETGVGYTF.

This clone was counted only a few times. The gene calls are TRBV11-2 and TRBJ2-7; 7 nucleotides match TRBD1. This CDR3 is 15 amino acids long. Germline trimming cut 0 bases from V and 2 bases from J; bases unmatched to any gene: 4. Germline V CDR1 and CDR2: SGHAT, FQNNGV. CDR3 residues: CASSLDRGSPYEQYF. In DNA form, the CDR3 reads TGTGCCAGCAGCTTAGACAGGGGGTCACCCTACGAGCAGTACTTC.

This clone was seen only once. CDR3 coding DNA: TGTGCCAGCAGTGAAGCGTGGGCAGACGCCTACGAGCAGTACTTC. Protein sequence: CASSEAWADAYEQYF. The gene calls are TRBV6-1 and TRBJ2-7; D remains ambiguous. Deletions cut 0 bases from V and 2 bases from J, with 11 bases between. This CDR3 has 15 amino acids. CDR1 is MNHNS and CDR2 is SASEGT in the germline V gene.

The CDR3, as DNA: TGTGCCAGCAGCTTAGCCCCTCCGGACACCACAAACTATGGCTACACCTTC. It yields the protein CASSLAPPDTTNYGYTF. The chain is built from TRBV7-4 and TRBJ1-2, with TRBD1 as a possible D gene (5 bases). Germline V gives CDR1 SGHVT, CDR2 SQSDAQ. With 0 bases removed from V and 2 bases from J, the gap between germline ends came to 16 bases. The CDR3 has 17 amino acids. The full variable domain, with the rest looked up from reference TRBV7-4 and TRBJ1-2, is GAGVSQSPRYKVAKRGRDVALRCDSISGHVTLYWYRQTLGQGSEVLTYSQSDAQRDKSGRPSGRFSAERPERSVSTLKIQRTEQGDSAVYLCASSLAPPDTTNYGYTFGSGTRLTVV.

This sequence joins TRBV18 and TRBJ2-7, with D perhaps matching TRBD1 (6 bases). Trimming took off 2 bases at V and 0 bases at J, with 14 bases between the two ends. The germline CDR1 and CDR2 sequences are KGHSH and LQKENI. This CDR3 has 16 residues. In nucleotides, the CDR3 is TGTGCCAGCTCACCAGGAAACAGGGAATCCTCCTACGAGCAGTACTTC. Its translation is CASSPGNRESSYEQYF.

This chain joins TRBV5-1 and TRBJ1-4; possibly TRBD1 for D (5 bases). V shed 7 bases and J shed 3 bases, with 13 bases lying between them. The CDR3 sequence is 14 residues long. In germline, CDR1 is SGHRS, CDR2 YFSETQ. The CDR3 spells CASSRQSSNEKLFF. CDR3 sequence (DNA): TGCGCCAGCTCCAGACAGTCCTCTAATGAAAAACTGTTTTTT.